Shown below are 32 T cell receptor beta chains from a single sample sequenced in a study of Graves' ophthalmopathy and Graves' hyperthyroidism. The authors amplified TCR beta CDR3 regions, and they did so from RNA transcripts for repertoire sequencing. HTBI-primed RT-PCR formed the first round, and a multiplex PCR formed the second. TCRdb itself ran the multiplex PCR reads through MiXCR, one entry per CDR3 protein. The table shows 600,000 to 700,000 distinct CDR3 sequences, with 35% to 45% occurring only once. The sample taken for sequencing was peripheral blood. Receptors originate from an adult man with Graves' ophthalmopathy.

This clonotype was seen repeatedly, ten times or more. This chain uses TRBV5-1 with TRBJ1-4, with unresolved D. Trimming removed 5 bases at V and 4 bases at J, with 9 bases between. The CDR3 consists of 13 residues. Looked up from germline, CDR1 is SGHRS and CDR2 is YFSETQ. The CDR3: CASRVDLNEKLFF. The CDR3 bases are TGCGCCAGCAGGGTTGACCTTAATGAAAAACTGTTTTTT.

The chain employs TRBV12-3 or TRBV12-4 and TRBJ1-1; D is uncertain. The CDR3 extends over 15 amino acids. With 5 bases removed from V and 4 bases from J, the gap between germline ends came to 17 bases. In nucleotides, the CDR3 is TGTGCCAGCAGTGATGGAGGAGGATGGAGCACTGAAGCTTTCTTT. This encodes CASSDGGGWSTEAFF.

This clonotype was observed many times. The V and J genes are TRBV14 and TRBJ1-2; no clear D. CDR1 and CDR2 (germline): SGHDN, FVKESK. Trimming took 3 bases from V and 2 from J, leaving 4 bases between them. The CDR3 contains 12 residues. CDR3 sequence reads: CASSHGNYGYTF. DNA for the CDR3: TGTGCCAGCAGCCACGGGAACTATGGCTACACCTTC. Based on the CDR3 plus reference TRBV14 and TRBJ1-2, the full variable domain is EAGVTQFPSHSVIEKGQTVTLRCDPISGHDNLYWYRRVMGKEIKFLLHFVKESKQDESGMPNNRFLAERTGGTYSTLKVQPAELEDSGVYFCASSHGNYGYTFGSGTRLTVV.

This clonotype was seen repeatedly, ten times or more. The V and J genes are TRBV20-1 and TRBJ1-1; possible D gene TRBD1, 5 bases. This CDR3 comprises 13 residues. Trimming took off 2 bases at V and 0 bases at J, with 7 bases between the two ends. CDR1 and CDR2 (germline): DFQATT, SNEGSKA (reference sequence). As DNA, the CDR3 is TGCAGTGCTAGACAGGGTATGAACACTGAAGCTTTCTTT. Translating gives CSARQGMNTEAFF.

This clonotype has just a few counts. The chain combines TRBV7-3 with TRBJ2-2, with TRBD2 matching 8 bases. The CDR3 has 16 amino acids. Losses at the gene ends were 1 base for V and 4 bases for J; bases not matched to a gene: 5. Germline CDR1 is SGHTA and CDR2 is FQGTGA. CDR3 protein: CASSLRASGLTGELFF. The CDR3 coding sequence is TGTGCCAGCAGCTTAAGGGCTAGCGGGCTCACCGGGGAGCTGTTTTTT.

The chain combines TRBV3-1 with TRBJ2-2; no definite D call. Germline V gene sequence: CDR1 LGHDT, CDR2 YNNKEL (reference sequence). The CDR3 covers 14 residues. V dropped 1 base and J dropped 3 bases, with 6 bases sitting between them. For the CDR3, the DNA is TGTGCCAGCAGCCAAGTTCCCGACACCGGGGAGCTGTTTTTT. This codes for CASSQVPDTGELFF.

On this clonotype: The junction departs from the called germline gene at one end, perhaps through a read error. The chain is built from TRBV7-9 and TRBJ1-2; TRBD1 might be the D (5 bases). The CDR3 length is 13 residues. Germline V gene sequence: CDR1 SEHNR, CDR2 FQNEAQ (reference sequence). The CDR3: CASGLGELRGYTF. CDR3 bases: TGTGCCAGCGGCTTAGGGGAACTCCGTGGCTACACCTTC.

There are many counts of this clonotype. The V and J genes are TRBV2 and TRBJ1-5; the D is unclear. Trimming shortened V by 5 bases and J by 3 bases, and 14 bases separated the two germline ends. CDR1 is SNHLY, CDR2 FYNNEI, per germline. The CDR3 totals 15 residues. CDR3 DNA: TGTGCCAGCAGTAGGGAAGGATTACTCAATCAGCCCCAGCATTTT. Amino acid sequence: CASSREGLLNQPQHF.

This clonotype was detected many times. The V gene is TRBV4-3, the J gene TRBJ1-4; D is undetermined. The ends were cut back, 8 bases at V and 8 bases at J, with 12 bases in the middle. Per germline, CDR1 LGHNA and CDR2 YSLEER. The CDR3 totals 12 residues. CDR3 coding DNA: TGCGCCAGCCGAACTCCCGGGGAAAAACTGTTTTTT. Its translation: CASRTPGEKLFF.

This clonotype was recorded many times. The J gene is TRBJ1-1, the V gene TRBV19; D remains unclear. Germline assignment: CDR1 LNHDA and CDR2 SQIVND (reference sequence). The CDR3 extends over 13 amino acids. Trimming pared 7 bases from V and 1 base from J, leaving 10 bases between. CDR3: CASKRPGNTEAFF. CDR3 DNA: TGTGCCAGTAAGAGACCTGGGAACACTGAAGCTTTCTTT. The variable domain in full, with the rest retrieved from reference TRBV19 and TRBJ1-1, is DGGITQSPKYLFRKEGQNVTLSCEQNLNHDAMYWYRQDPGQGLRLIYYSQIVNDFQKGDIAEGYSVSREKKESFPLTVTSAQKNPTAFYLCASKRPGNTEAFFGQGTRLTVV.

This chain connects TRBV4-1 to TRBJ2-7; D is unclear. Trimming removed 1 base from V and 7 bases from J, with 11 bases in between. Germline V gene data show CDR1 as MGHRA and CDR2 as YSYEKL. This CDR3 is 13 amino acids long. This CDR3 is CASSQVWTLEQYF. CDR3 in DNA: TGCGCCAGCAGCCAAGTTTGGACCTTGGAGCAGTACTTC.

This clonotype appeared many times. The rearrangement joins TRBV4-1 to TRBJ2-7; 8 nucleotides align to TRBD1. Trimming cost V 1 base and J 4 bases; bases outside gene matches: 3. The CDR3 spans 14 residues. Germline V CDR1 and CDR2: MGHRA, YSYEKL. CDR3 region: CASSQGQGLYEQYF. The CDR3 bases are TGCGCCAGCAGCCAAGGACAGGGGTTGTACGAGCAGTACTTC.

The chain combines TRBV9 with TRBJ2-5, with a weak D call TRBD2 (5 bases). Germline values: CDR1 SGDLS, CDR2 YYNGEE. The CDR3 runs 14 residues. Trimming pared 4 bases from V and 1 base from J, leaving 11 bases between. CDR3 amino acids: CASSSDLAQETQYF. CDR3 DNA sequence: TGTGCCAGCAGCTCGGACCTAGCCCAAGAGACCCAGTACTTC.

This clonotype appeared many times. The V call is TRBV19, the J call TRBJ2-6; D possibly uses TRBD1 or TRBD2 (5 bases each). CDR1 and CDR2 from the germline V gene are LNHDA and SQIVND (reference sequence). Deletions cut 7 bases from V and 0 bases from J, with 19 bases between. This CDR3 has 18 residues. CDR3 residues: CASTPREQDSSGANVLTF. The CDR3 DNA is TGTGCCAGTACCCCCCGCGAACAGGACTCCTCTGGGGCCAACGTCCTGACTTTC.

This clonotype was picked up a small number of times. V usage is TRBV12-3 or TRBV12-4 and J usage is TRBJ1-5; D is unclear. Trimming pared 4 bases from V and 6 bases from J, leaving 7 bases between. This CDR3 has 12 residues. Here the CDR3 DNA reads TGTGCCAGCAGTTCGTACGGTCAGCCCCAGCATTTT. Residues: CASSSYGQPQHF.

Comment on this clonotype: The junction differs from germline at one of its ends, possibly a read error. This chain links TRBV6-1 with TRBJ2-2; a possible D gene is TRBD1 (5 bases). From germline, CDR1 is MNHNS and CDR2 SASEGT. The CDR3 covers 15 residues. DNA of the CDR3: TGTGCCATCAGTGAAGACAGAACGAACACCGGGGAGCTGTTTTTT. This gives the protein CAISEDRTNTGELFF.

The V call is TRBV10-3, the J call TRBJ1-6, with a possible D match to TRBD1 (6 bases). This CDR3 is 18 amino acids long. The germline V gene has CDR1 ENHRY and CDR2 SYGVKD. The V end lost 6 bases, the J end lost 3 bases, and 21 bases lay between the germline ends. The CDR3 is CAIRGGRGAQDYNSPLHF. The DNA for the CDR3 is TGTGCCATCAGGGGGGGCAGGGGCGCGCAGGACTATAATTCACCCCTCCACTTT.

To note about this clonotype: A single base separates this from a much larger clone, so it may be a read error. The chain links TRBV5-4 to TRBJ2-5; the D gene is possibly TRBD2 (6 bases). CDR1 is SGHNT, CDR2 YYREEE, per germline (reference sequence). CDR3 length equals 15 residues. V lost 4 bases and J 1 base, leaving 14 bases between the germline ends. The CDR3 sequence is CASSDRPRGQETQYF. Written as DNA, the CDR3 is TGTGCCAGCAGCGACCGGCCGCGGGGCCAAGAGACCCAGTACTTC. Full variable domain (remainder filled in from reference TRBV5-4 and TRBJ2-5): ETGVTQSPTHLIKTRGQQVTLRCSSQSGHNTVSWYQQALGQGPQFIFQYYREEENGRGNFPPRFSGLQFPNYSSELNVNALELDDSALYLCASSDRPRGQETQYFGPGTRLLVL.

Ten or more counts support this clonotype. The chain couples TRBV7-8 to TRBJ1-2; 8 bases line up with TRBD1. V shed 5 bases, J shed 4 bases, and the junction held 6 bases outside the gene matches. Germline lookup yields CDR1 SGHVS and CDR2 FQNEAQ. CDR3 size: 14 residues. The DNA of the CDR3 is TGTGCCAGCAGCCCCAGGGACAGGAGCTATGGCTACACCTTC. Translated, it gives CASSPRDRSYGYTF.

This clonotype has a count of ten or more. The chain carries TRBV10-3 and TRBJ1-2, with 8 bases that match TRBD1. This CDR3 comprises 15 residues. The V segment lost 10 bases and the J segment 4 bases; nucleotides outside the gene matches: 14. The germline V gene has CDR1 ENHRY and CDR2 SYGVKD. CDR3 DNA sequence: TGTGCCAGCAGCCTCTCGGACAGGGCGGGCTATGGCTACACCTTC. It encodes CASSLSDRAGYGYTF.

A note on this clonotype: The CDR3 carries no conserved terminal phenylalanine or tryptophan, so it likely arises from a read error. The V call is TRBV2, the J call TRBJ1-5; D unresolved. The CDR3 contains 13 residues. The germline gives CDR1 SNHLY, CDR2 FYNNEI. The CDR3 here is CATREDSNQPQHS. CDR3 nucleotide sequence: TGTGCCACTCGGGAAGATAGCAATCAGCCTCAGCATTCT.

This chain uses TRBV25-1 with TRBJ1-3; perhaps TRBD1 as D (5 bases). CDR1 is MGHDK and CDR2 is SYGVNS in the germline V gene. The V end was cut by 3 bases, the J end by 4 bases, with 10 bases between. This CDR3 is 14 amino acids long. This CDR3 reads CASSELQEGNTIYF. In DNA form, the CDR3 reads TGTGCCAGCAGTGAGTTACAGGAAGGAAACACCATATATTTT.

This clonotype showed up many times. J is TRBJ2-7 and V is TRBV7-9; TRBD2 might be the D (6 bases). Looked up from germline, CDR1 is SEHNR and CDR2 is FQNEAQ (reference sequence). The ends were cut back, 0 bases at V and 2 bases at J, with 11 bases in the middle. The CDR3 has 15 residues. The CDR3 protein is CASSLASGDTYEQYF. As DNA, the CDR3 is TGTGCCAGCAGCTTAGCTAGCGGAGATACCTACGAGCAGTACTTC.

This clonotype was seen repeatedly, ten times or more. The chain links TRBV7-2 to TRBJ1-4, with a possible D match to TRBD1 (5 bases). With 5 bases removed from V and 8 bases from J, the gap between germline ends came to 18 bases. The germline CDR1 and CDR2 sequences are SGHTA and FQGNSA. This CDR3 contains 15 residues. The CDR3 loop reads CASSPSDLWGEKLFF. As DNA, the CDR3 is TGTGCCAGCAGCCCCTCCGACCTCTGGGGGGAAAAACTGTTTTTT.

Comment on this clonotype: Germline and junction disagree at one end, which may indicate a read error. The chain is built from TRBV2 and TRBJ2-7; 7 bases match TRBD1. The CDR3 totals 8 residues. Germline lookup yields CDR1 SNHLY and CDR2 FYNNEI. CDR3 bases: TGTGCCAGGACAGGGTACTCGTTC. Its translation: CARTGYSF.

The chain recombines TRBV20-1 with TRBJ2-3; 7 nucleotides agree with TRBD1. This CDR3 has 17 amino acids. CDR1 and CDR2 (germline): DFQATT, SNEGSKA (reference sequence). Trimming removed 2 bases from V and 6 bases from J; junction bases left unmatched: 17. CDR3 bases: TGCAGTGCTAGACCTACAACCGGGACAGCCCTGAGGGATACGCAGTATTTT. It yields the protein CSARPTTGTALRDTQYF.

This clonotype has at least ten counts. The V call is TRBV7-8, the J call TRBJ2-2; D is unresolved. V lost 8 bases and J lost 7, with 11 bases in between. The CDR3 runs to 12 residues. Germline loops: CDR1 SGHVS, CDR2 FQNEAQ. The CDR3 loop is CASGFGDGELFF. The DNA for the CDR3 is TGTGCCAGCGGATTTGGGGACGGGGAGCTGTTTTTT.

This clonotype came up many times. The chain couples TRBV2 to TRBJ2-7; D gene uncertain. This CDR3 is built from 12 residues. Germline V gene sequence: CDR1 SNHLY, CDR2 FYNNEI. With 8 bases removed from V and 2 bases from J, the gap between germline ends came to 10 bases. In DNA, the CDR3 is TGTGCCAGCGGTGTACCCGCCTACGAGCAGTACTTC. It codes for CASGVPAYEQYF.

This clonotype was observed a few times. The CDR3 bases are TGCAGCGTCCAGACAGGGGGCGGAGAGACCCAGTACTTC. The encoded protein is CSVQTGGGETQYF. The rearrangement links TRBV29-1 to TRBJ2-5, with 10 bases matching TRBD1. The CDR3 spans 13 residues. The germline gives CDR1 SQVTM, CDR2 ANQGSEA. V dropped 6 bases and J dropped 4; count of bases not matched to a gene: 5.

The gene calls are TRBV25-1 and TRBJ2-2; TRBD1 aligns across 9 bases. This CDR3 comprises 16 residues. Germline trimming cut 3 bases from V and 4 bases from J; bases unmatched to any gene: 6. Germline V gene sequence: CDR1 MGHDK, CDR2 SYGVNS. CDR3 nucleotide sequence: TGTGCCAGCAGTGATTATTCGGGACAGGGCACCGGGGAGCTGTTTTTT. It is translated as CASSDYSGQGTGELFF.

This clonotype was counted once. A junction boundary mismatches the germline segment, possibly from a read error. The V and J genes are TRBV2 and TRBJ2-7; 7 nucleotides agree with TRBD2. The CDR3 totals 12 residues. Germline CDR1 and CDR2: SNHLY and FYNNEI. CDR3 sequence reads: CASSDRDYEQCF. The DNA of the CDR3 is TGTGCCAGCAGTGACAGGGACTACGAGCAGTGCTTC.

This clonotype was seen at least ten times. This sequence joins TRBV24-1 and TRBJ2-5; 9 bases line up with TRBD1. This CDR3 comprises 14 residues. The germline CDR1 and CDR2 sequences are KGHDR and SFDVKD. Germline trimming cut 10 bases from V and 5 bases from J; bases unmatched to any gene: 10. CDR3 region: CATAEGQGLETQYF. DNA for the CDR3: TGTGCCACAGCGGAAGGACAGGGGCTCGAGACCCAGTACTTC.